Here is one T cell receptor beta chain with its context. What it binds is not known. A mixed TRB-A/B primer pool amplified rearranged TRB by multiplex touch-down PCR. TCRdb itself ran the multiplex PCR reads through MiXCR, one entry per CDR3 protein. The sample yields more than 2,000 distinct CDR3 sequences, about 25% seen once. Trimming took 6 bases from V and 4 from J, leaving 18 bases between them. The CDR3 has 14 amino acids. The V gene's germline CDR1 is DFQATT and CDR2 SNEGSKA (reference sequence). The template was genomic DNA from peripheral blood, not RNA. The record originates from a study of T cell repertoires in aging, cancer and after chemotherapy. Points from the study as a whole: Loss of evenness, beyond lost richness, contributed to age-related TCR diversity decline in cancer patients.

Source material: blood. The chain couples TRBV20-1 to TRBJ1-1; the D gene is possibly TRBD1 (6 bases). The clonotype was recovered from a human donor with a solid tumor. The CDR3, as DNA: TGCAGTGCGCGGGGGCCTAATTCGCGCACTGAAGCTTTCTTT. It codes for CSARGPNSRTEAFF.